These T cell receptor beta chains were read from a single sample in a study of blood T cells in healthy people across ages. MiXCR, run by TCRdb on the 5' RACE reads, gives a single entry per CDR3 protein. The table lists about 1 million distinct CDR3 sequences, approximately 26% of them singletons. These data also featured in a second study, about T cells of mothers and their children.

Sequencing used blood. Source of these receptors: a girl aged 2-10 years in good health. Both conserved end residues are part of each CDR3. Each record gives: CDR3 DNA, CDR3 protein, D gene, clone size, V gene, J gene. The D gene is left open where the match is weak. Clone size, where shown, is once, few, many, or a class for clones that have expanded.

CDR3 DNA: TGTGCCAGCAGCTTTAGTATAGACATTCAGTACTTC
CDR3 protein: CASSFSIDIQYF
D gene: NA
clone size: NA
V gene: TRBV11-2
J gene: TRBJ2-4

CDR3 DNA: TGTGCCAGCAGCCCCTTGTGGGCCGACACAGATACGCAGTATTTT
CDR3 protein: CASSPLWADTDTQYF
D gene: NA
clone size: once
V gene: TRBV7-3
J gene: TRBJ2-3

CDR3 DNA: TGTGCCAGCAGTTCCTCCTTCGTCACCCCTAGGGGGAACACTGAAGCTTTCTTT
CDR3 protein: CASSSSFVTPRGNTEAFF
D gene: NA
clone size: NA
V gene: TRBV28
J gene: TRBJ1-1

CDR3 DNA: TGTGCCAGCAGCTTGGGGGGGGCCAATTTCAATCAGCCCCAGCATTTT
CDR3 protein: CASSLGGANFNQPQHF
D gene: NA
clone size: few
V gene: TRBV5-6
J gene: TRBJ1-5

CDR3 DNA: TGTGCCAGCAGCTCGGACGGATCTGGCTACAATGAGCAGTTCTTC
CDR3 protein: CASSSDGSGYNEQFF
D gene: NA
clone size: few
V gene: TRBV7-8
J gene: TRBJ2-1

CDR3 DNA: TGTGCCAGTAGTAAGATGCGAGCAAGCAATCAGCCCCAGCATTTT
CDR3 protein: CASSKMRASNQPQHF
D gene: NA
clone size: NA
V gene: TRBV19
J gene: TRBJ1-5

CDR3 DNA: TGTGCCAGCACCCTCAACCCCCCAGAACAAGAGACCCAGTACTTC
CDR3 protein: CASTLNPPEQETQYF
D gene: NA
clone size: NA
V gene: TRBV7-8
J gene: TRBJ2-5

CDR3 DNA: TGTGCCAGCAGCTCCCCCCAAAGACAGGGCTTAGGACTAGGCAATGAGCAGTTCTTC
CDR3 protein: CASSSPQRQGLGLGNEQFF
D gene: NA
clone size: many
V gene: TRBV7-6
J gene: TRBJ2-1

CDR3 DNA: TGTGCCAGCAGCAACAGGAAAGGGATTCAAGAGACCCAGTACTTC
CDR3 protein: CASSNRKGIQETQYF
D gene: NA
clone size: few
V gene: TRBV5-6
J gene: TRBJ2-5

CDR3 DNA: TGTGCCAGCAGTGAATTGCCAGTGGGGAATGAAAAACTGTTTTTT
CDR3 protein: CASSELPVGNEKLFF
D gene: NA
clone size: few
V gene: TRBV6-1
J gene: TRBJ1-4

CDR3 DNA: TGTGCCAGCAGTTCTGATAGCGGGAGCACAGATACGCAGTATTTT
CDR3 protein: CASSSDSGSTDTQYF
D gene: TRBD2
clone size: few
V gene: TRBV27
J gene: TRBJ2-3

CDR3 DNA: TGTGCCAGCAACCGACAGAACACCGGGGAGCTGTTTTTT
CDR3 protein: CASNRQNTGELFF
D gene: NA
clone size: NA
V gene: TRBV7-2
J gene: TRBJ2-2

CDR3 DNA: TGTGCCAGCAGTTACCGACATAAACTGGATGAAGCTTTCTTT
CDR3 protein: CASSYRHKLDEAFF
D gene: NA
clone size: NA
V gene: TRBV6-5
J gene: TRBJ1-1